A selection of T cell receptor beta chains follows, all from one sample in a study of memory CD4+ T cells and cytomegalovirus serostatus. Libraries were prepared by immunoSEQ multiplex PCR; TCRdb keeps only in-frame clonotypes and omits some of them. The table lists about 47,000 clones, around four fifths of them singletons. Material: memory CD4+ T cells from blood. The receptors were sampled from an adult in good health and CMV-seropositive. Each CDR3 is given with its conserved first and last residue. A D gene is named only where the DNA matches it firmly. The listing skips clone size in some rows; elsewhere it reads once, few, many or a size class.

NA | TRBJ1-1 | TRBV7-6 | NA | TGTGCCAGCAGCTTAGGGGTCCGGCAGAAGAGATCCACTGAAGCTTTCTTT | CASSLGVRQKRSTEAFF
TRBD1 | TRBJ2-7 | TRBV19 | NA | TGTGCCAGTAGTCCGGACAGGGCTTTCGAGCAGTACTTC | CASSPDRAFEQYF
NA | TRBJ1-2 | TRBV10-2 | NA | TGCGCCAGCAGTGATGGCCCGGGGAACTATGGCTACACCTTC | CASSDGPGNYGYTF
TRBD2 | TRBJ2-2 | TRBV5-1 | NA | TGCGCCAGCAGCGAACTAGCGGGGGGGCCCACCGGGGAGCTGTTTTTT | CASSELAGGPTGELFF
NA | TRBJ2-3 | TRBV5-6 | NA | TGTGCCAGCACCCTGGTCGGGGAGGGCACAGATACGCAGTATTTT | CASTLVGEGTDTQYF
NA | TRBJ1-4 | TRBV7-2 | NA | TGTGCCAGCAGCCCGGGCCGCCGTAATGAAAAACTGTTTTTT | CASSPGRRNEKLFF
TRBD1 | TRBJ1-2 | TRBV4-1 | NA | TGCGCCAGCAGCGGAATCACAGGGGCGGGGGGCTACACCTTC | CASSGITGAGGYTF
NA | TRBJ1-1 | TRBV2 | few | TGTGCCAGCAGTGAACTGGGGGCGGCTGAAGCTTTCTTT | CASSELGAAEAFF
TRBD1 | TRBJ2-7 | TRBV5-1 | NA | TGCGCCAGCAGCCAAGACAGGGGCCCCTACGAGCAGTACTTC | CASSQDRGPYEQYF
TRBD1 | TRBJ2-2 | TRBV11-2 | NA | TGTGCCAGCAGCCGCCTGGACAGGGGGGAGCTGTTTTTT | CASSRLDRGELFF
NA | TRBJ1-2 | TRBV7-2 | few | TGTGCCAGCAGCTATACGTGGGGGGACGGCTACACCTTC | CASSYTWGDGYTF
NA | TRBJ2-1 | TRBV5-1 | NA | TGCGCCAGCAGCTTGTATCTAGCGAGCTCCTACAATGAGCAGTTCTTC | CASSLYLASSYNEQFF
NA | TRBJ1-6 | TRBV19 | NA | TGTGCCAGTAGACAGATTGGGGGGACGGGTTCACCCCTCCACTTT | CASRQIGGTGSPLHF
TRBD1 | TRBJ1-1 | TRBV18 | NA | TGTGCCAGCTCACCACCGACAGGGGCCACGCTCGAAGCTTTCTTT | CASSPPTGATLEAFF
NA | TRBJ2-3 | TRBV14 | NA | TGTGCCAGCAGCCCGCGGGGCAGGGTCCCAGATACGCAGTATTTT | CASSPRGRVPDTQYF
NA | TRBJ2-3 | TRBV4-2 | NA | TGTGCCAGCAGCCCCGGGACTAGCACAGATACGCAGTATTTT | CASSPGTSTDTQYF
NA | TRBJ2-7 | TRBV5-1 | NA | TGCGCCAGCAGCTCCGCCGGGCGGGCCGAAGGCCACGAGCAGTACTTC | CASSSAGRAEGHEQYF
NA | TRBJ2-5 | TRBV7-2 | NA | TGTGCCAGCAGCTTAGATCAGGGAAGAGAGACCCAGTACTTC | CASSLDQGRETQYF
TRBD1 | TRBJ1-4 | TRBV30 | NA | TGTGCCTGGAGCGGGGACAGGGAAGAAATGCTGTTTTTT | CAWSGDREEMLFF
NA | TRBJ2-3 | TRBV5-8 | NA | TGTGCCAGCAGCTTGGGGGGGAGTGCTAGCACAGATACGCAGTATTTT | CASSLGGSASTDTQYF
TRBD1 | TRBJ1-1 | TRBV5-6 | once | TGTGCCAGCAGCTTCTTCGACAGGGGTGGAGCTTTCTTT | CASSFFDRGGAFF
NA | TRBJ1-1 | TRBV7-6 | NA | TGTGCCAGCAGCTTAGCCTTGGAGGGAGTTGAAGCTTTCTTT | CASSLALEGVEAFF
NA | TRBJ1-1 | TRBV28 | NA | TGTGCCAGCAGCGCAGGGACGATCCCAAACACTGAAGCTTTCTTT | CASSAGTIPNTEAFF
TRBD1 | TRBJ1-2 | TRBV7-9 | few | TGTGCCAGCAGCGTACCGGGACAGCTCTATGGCTACACCTTC | CASSVPGQLYGYTF
NA | TRBJ1-4 | TRBV5-5 | NA | TGTGCCAGCACCTCGGGGACAACTAATGAAAAACTGTTTTTT | CASTSGTTNEKLFF
TRBD2 | TRBJ2-2 | TRBV19 | few | TGTGCCAGTAAAAATGCGGCACTAGCGGGGTTCGCGAACACCGGGGAGCTGTTTTTT | CASKNAALAGFANTGELFF
TRBD2 | TRBJ2-3 | TRBV2 | NA | TGTGCCAGTGGAGGGACTAGCGAATCAGATACGCAGTATTTT | CASGGTSESDTQYF
NA | TRBJ2-7 | TRBV18 | NA | TGTGCCAGCTCACCTCGACCCGAAGGGGAGCAGTACTTC | CASSPRPEGEQYF
NA | TRBJ2-7 | TRBV5-1 | NA | TGCGCCAGCAAAACAGGGCCCGACTCCTACGAGCAGTACTTC | CASKTGPDSYEQYF
NA | TRBJ1-2 | TRBV5-1 | NA | TGCGCCAGCAGCTTGGTGGCTGATTCGGCTTATGGCTACACCTTC | CASSLVADSAYGYTF
NA | TRBJ2-5 | TRBV5-1 | NA | TGCGCCAGCAGCAAAGAGGGGGACAACCAAGAGACCCAGTACTTC | CASSKEGDNQETQYF
TRBD2 | TRBJ2-1 | TRBV7-2 | NA | TGTGCCAGCAGCTCGAGGGGACTAGCGGGGGACTCCTACAATGAGCAGTTCTTC | CASSSRGLAGDSYNEQFF
TRBD2 | TRBJ2-3 | TRBV4-2 | once | TGTGCCAGCAGCCTACTAGTAGCGGGGGGGTTCACAGATACGCAGTATTTT | CASSLLVAGGFTDTQYF